These 25 T cell receptor beta chains were all obtained from the same sample, sequenced in a study of T cell repertoires in cytomegalovirus infection. For these TCRs, the target antigens are not known. TCRdb ran MiXCR on the reads and lists one entry per CDR3 protein. The data contain roughly 500,000 distinct CDR3 sequences, under 55% of them seen just once; the ten biggest clones take up about 41%. The material sequenced was cultured PBMCs, taken from culture after CMV antigen stimulation. The origin of the receptors is a human donor in good health (CMV status not recorded). Some clones in this sample may be carry-over from other donors' samples.

CDR3 sequence: CASSYTGQGSTGELFF. CDR3 bases: TGTGCCAGCAGTTACACCGGACAGGGGAGCACCGGGGAGCTGTTTTTT. This chain uses TRBV6-2 or TRBV6-3 with TRBJ2-2; 9 nucleotides align to TRBD1. Unmatched junction bases numbered 5, after V lost 2 bases and J lost 4 bases. This CDR3 has 16 residues. Germline V gene sequence: CDR1 MNHEY, CDR2 SVGEGT.

This rearrangement joins TRBV4-3 to TRBJ2-7, with 8 positions matching TRBD1. CDR3 length: 15 residues. The germline CDR1 and CDR2 sequences are LGHNA and YSLEER. The V and J ends lost 2 bases and 2 bases, in that order; junction bases with no gene match: 5. CDR3 sequence reads: CASSQRTGTAYEQYF. The CDR3 DNA reads as TGCGCCAGCAGCCAAAGGACAGGGACGGCCTACGAGCAGTACTTC.

The genes are TRBV20-1 and TRBJ2-1; possibly TRBD1 or TRBD2 for D (5 bases each). The CDR3 loop spans 14 amino acids. V was shortened by 3 bases and J by 4 bases, with 13 bases between the two germline ends. Germline CDR1 is DFQATT and CDR2 is SNEGSKA (reference sequence). CDR3 in DNA: TGCAGTGCTAGTCCCCCGGGGCTTTACAATGAGCAGTTCTTC. Translating it yields CSASPPGLYNEQFF.

There are a few counts of this clonotype. CDR3 nucleotide sequence: TGCGCCAGCAGCCAAGGAGACCCGGGGCTATCGTTTAATTCACCCCTCCACTTT. Its translation: CASSQGDPGLSFNSPLHF. The gene calls are TRBV4-3 and TRBJ1-6; D may be TRBD1 (5 bases). Trimming took 1 base from V and 6 from J, leaving 19 bases between them. There are 18 residues in the CDR3. The germline V gene encodes CDR1 LGHNA and CDR2 YSLEER.

This clonotype was seen at least ten times. The chain is built from TRBV7-2 and TRBJ1-2; 7 bases fit TRBD1. This CDR3 region has 15 residues. Germline V gene data show CDR1 as SGHTA and CDR2 as FQGNSA. Trimming took 0 bases from V and 2 from J; bases not matched to a gene: 3. Here the CDR3 reads CASSLAWTGNYGYTF. The DNA for the CDR3 is TGTGCCAGCAGCTTAGCTTGGACAGGAAACTATGGCTACACCTTC.

The V call is TRBV29-1, the J call TRBJ1-1; D is undetermined. This CDR3 has 12 residues. V was shortened by 4 bases and J by 1 base, with 7 bases between the two germline ends. Germline V gene sequence: CDR1 SQVTM, CDR2 ANQGSEA. CDR3 DNA: TGCAGCGTTGGGCAACGGAACACTGAAGCTTTCTTT. It translates to CSVGQRNTEAFF.

The chain uses TRBV11-2 and TRBJ1-2; perhaps TRBD1 as D (5 bases). Germline values: CDR1 SGHAT, CDR2 FQNNGV. The V gene lost 4 bases and the J gene lost 12 bases, with 27 bases spanning the gap. This CDR3 has 16 residues. CDR3 sequence (DNA): TGTGCCAGCAGCTCCCCCCGCCCAGGGAATCCTCGCGGCCACACCTTC. Amino acid sequence: CASSSPRPGNPRGHTF.

This clonotype has a handful of counts. This chain uses TRBV12-3 or TRBV12-4 with TRBJ1-1; D unresolved. This CDR3 spans 13 amino acids. V lost 3 bases to trimming and J lost 3 bases, with 8 bases between them. The CDR3 spells CASSFRTDTEAFF. The CDR3 coding sequence is TGTGCCAGCAGTTTTCGGACCGACACTGAAGCTTTCTTT.

This clonotype was recorded only once. This chain uses TRBV12-3 or TRBV12-4 with TRBJ1-3, with TRBD1 identical over 8 bases. Germline trimming cut 5 bases from V and 0 bases from J; bases unmatched to any gene: 9. The CDR3 length is 17 residues. The CDR3 here is CASSPQGANPSGNTIYF. CDR3 DNA sequence: TGTGCCAGCAGTCCGCAGGGGGCTAACCCCTCTGGAAACACCATATATTTT.

This clonotype was counted between two and nine times. The rearrangement links TRBV7-9 to TRBJ1-2; the match to TRBD1 covers 7 bases. The CDR3 sequence is 17 residues long. V lost 5 bases and J lost 3; bases outside the gene matches: 15. From germline, CDR1 is SEHNR and CDR2 FQNEAQ (reference sequence). CDR3 in amino acids: CASSPRTGDLMDYGYTF. The CDR3 DNA reads TGTGCCAGCAGCCCCCGGACAGGCGACCTCATGGACTATGGCTACACCTTC.

This chain links TRBV7-8 with TRBJ2-5; D is uncertain. The ends were cut back, 5 bases at V and 4 bases at J, with 11 bases in the middle. Looked up from germline, CDR1 is SGHVS and CDR2 is FQNEAQ. The CDR3 length is 13 residues. The CDR3, as DNA: TGTGCCAGCAGCGTCCAAGGCCGAGAGACCCAGTACTTC. Protein product: CASSVQGRETQYF.

This clonotype was seen more than once but under ten times. The chain uses TRBV15 and TRBJ2-6, with D perhaps TRBD1 (5 bases). Deletions cut 4 bases from V and 2 bases from J, with 15 bases between. This CDR3 has 17 amino acids. Germline V gives CDR1 LNHNV, CDR2 YYDKDF (reference sequence). CDR3: CATSKTYQGTGANVLTF. In nucleotides, the CDR3 is TGTGCCACCAGCAAAACCTACCAGGGTACTGGGGCCAACGTCCTGACTTTC.

The J gene is TRBJ2-5, the V gene TRBV11-2; D gene unclear. The CDR3 has 15 residues. V gave up 7 bases and J gave up 1 base, with 16 bases separating them. CDR1 is SGHAT, CDR2 FQNNGV, per germline. The DNA of the CDR3 is TGTGCCAGCAACCCCACTGGGATGGTCCAAGAGACCCAGTACTTC. Amino acid sequence: CASNPTGMVQETQYF.

The chain employs TRBV28 and TRBJ1-1; TRBD1 matches 10 bases. The V gene's germline CDR1 is MDHEN and CDR2 SYDVKM. V was clipped by 2 bases and J by 11 bases; unmatched bases: 5. The CDR3 has 13 residues. The CDR3 DNA is TGTGCCAGCAGTTTACCGGGACAGGGGTGGGCTTTCTTT. As protein: CASSLPGQGWAFF.

This chain links TRBV10-3 with TRBJ2-7; a possible D gene is TRBD2 (5 bases). The CDR3 contains 14 residues. CDR1 and CDR2 (germline): ENHRY, SYGVKD. V was shortened by 1 base and J by 2 bases, with 9 bases between the two germline ends. CDR3 DNA sequence: TGTGCCATCAGTGAGTTAAGCGGAACCTACGAGCAGTACTTC. Amino acid sequence: CAISELSGTYEQYF.

This clonotype has only a few counts. The rearrangement links TRBV6-5 to TRBJ2-7; weak D call: TRBD1 (6 bases). In germline, CDR1 is MNHEY, CDR2 SVGAGI. CDR3 length: 12 amino acids. The V end was cut by 8 bases, the J end by 2 bases, with 10 bases between. The CDR3 bases are TGTGCCAGCCGGGACACCGCCTACGAGCAGTACTTC. This sequence encodes CASRDTAYEQYF.

This clonotype showed up just a few times. J is TRBJ1-1 and V is TRBV7-9; no clear D gene. The germline V gene encodes CDR1 SEHNR and CDR2 FQNEAQ (reference sequence). This CDR3 comprises 12 residues. With 6 bases removed from V and 0 bases from J, the gap between germline ends came to 5 bases. The CDR3 DNA is TGTGCCAGCAGTCGCATGAACACTGAAGCTTTCTTT. It yields the protein CASSRMNTEAFF.

This clonotype has only a few counts. V usage is TRBV7-6 and J usage is TRBJ1-5; 11 bases agree with TRBD1. Germline V gives CDR1 SGHVS, CDR2 FNYEAQ. The CDR3 totals 19 residues. The junction had 16 bases not matched to a gene; V was cut back by 5 bases and J by 4 bases. CDR3 protein: CASSKRTGGAKGANQPQHF. CDR3 in DNA: TGTGCCAGCAGCAAACGGACAGGGGGCGCGAAGGGGGCAAATCAGCCCCAGCATTTT.

This sequence joins TRBV7-6 and TRBJ2-5; a weak D match, TRBD2 (7 bases). Germline loops: CDR1 SGHVS, CDR2 FNYEAQ. V lost 5 bases and J lost 3, with 16 bases in between. The CDR3 is made up of 15 amino acids. The DNA for the CDR3 is TGTGCCAGCAGCCCGGTTGGGGGGGCAAAAGAGACCCAGTACTTC. Translating it yields CASSPVGGAKETQYF.

Only a few counts were recorded for this clonotype. The rearrangement links TRBV12-3 or TRBV12-4 to TRBJ2-1; tentatively, D is TRBD2 (6 bases). V was cut by 5 bases and J by 9 bases, with 8 bases left in between. The CDR3 loop spans 11 amino acids. The CDR3 reads CASSRDFEQFF. The CDR3 nucleotides are TGTGCCAGCAGTCGGGACTTTGAGCAGTTCTTC.

The rearrangement uses TRBV7-9 and TRBJ2-1; D gene uncertain. The CDR3 has 12 residues. Looked up from germline, CDR1 is SEHNR and CDR2 is FQNEAQ (reference sequence). The ends were cut back, 3 bases at V and 8 bases at J, with 8 bases in the middle. The CDR3 region has the DNA TGTGCCAGCAGCTTTTCAAGCTATGAGCAGTTCTTC. This encodes CASSFSSYEQFF.

The chain uses TRBV27 and TRBJ2-7; 9 positions match TRBD1. The CDR3 contains 14 residues. V shed 5 bases and J 1 base; nucleotides not matched to a gene: 3. CDR1 and CDR2 (germline): MNHEY, SMNVEV (reference sequence). The CDR3 coding sequence is TGTGCCAGCAGTCACGGGACAGGGTCCTACGAGCAGTACTTC. Protein sequence: CASSHGTGSYEQYF.

In this sample, this clonotype turned up many times. This chain links TRBV7-2 with TRBJ2-1; 10 nucleotides match TRBD2. The ends lost 5 bases at V and 7 bases at J; junction bases unmatched: 11. CDR3 length equals 16 residues. CDR1 is SGHTA and CDR2 is FQGNSA in the germline V gene. In nucleotides, the CDR3 is TGTGCCAGCAGCATGAGAGCGGGAGGGCCGAAGAATGAGCAGTTCTTC. This encodes CASSMRAGGPKNEQFF.

The chain combines TRBV19 with TRBJ2-1, with 13 bases matching TRBD2. Germline V gives CDR1 LNHDA, CDR2 SQIVND (reference sequence). After removal of 8 bases from V and 6 bases from J, the junction contained 10 bases not matched to a gene. The CDR3 consists of 16 residues. The CDR3 is CASVGLRTSGSNEQFF. CDR3 coding DNA: TGTGCCAGTGTAGGCCTGAGGACTAGCGGGAGCAATGAGCAGTTCTTC.

This clonotype appeared a few times. The chain has TRBV7-9 and TRBJ1-1; D perhaps matches TRBD1 (5 bases). CDR1 is SEHNR, CDR2 FQNEAQ, per germline (reference sequence). Trimming took 5 bases from V and 8 from J, leaving 9 bases between them. The CDR3 length is 11 residues. The CDR3 here is CASSTGAEAFF. The DNA of the CDR3 is TGTGCCAGCAGCACCGGGGCCGAAGCTTTCTTT.